Below, one T cell receptor beta chain is given with its context. Its specificity is not known. These data come from a study of blood T cells in healthy people across ages. A J-beta primer mix and a sample-barcoded 5' primer were used in a second PCR of about 7 to 12 cycles. A template-switch adaptor containing 12 random nucleotides labeled each cDNA molecule. TCRdb analysed the 5' RACE reads with MiXCR anew, one entry per CDR3 protein. The data show over a million distinct CDR3 sequences, around 43% seen once. This CDR3 has 15 residues. From germline, CDR1 is SGHDT and CDR2 YYEEEE. Trimming at V came to 2 bases and at J to 6 bases, leaving 7 bases not matched to a gene. Study-wide results and caveats: Observed TCR beta diversity showed a strong correlation with the percentage of naive T cells as measured by flow cytometry.

The chain has TRBV5-6 and TRBJ2-1; 8 nucleotides line up with TRBD2. The TCR was taken from a woman aged 55-69 years in good health. What was sequenced was blood. CDR3 coding DNA: TGTGCCAGCAGCTTTACGGGAGGGTCGACCAATGAGCAGTTCTTC. Its translation is CASSFTGGSTNEQFF.